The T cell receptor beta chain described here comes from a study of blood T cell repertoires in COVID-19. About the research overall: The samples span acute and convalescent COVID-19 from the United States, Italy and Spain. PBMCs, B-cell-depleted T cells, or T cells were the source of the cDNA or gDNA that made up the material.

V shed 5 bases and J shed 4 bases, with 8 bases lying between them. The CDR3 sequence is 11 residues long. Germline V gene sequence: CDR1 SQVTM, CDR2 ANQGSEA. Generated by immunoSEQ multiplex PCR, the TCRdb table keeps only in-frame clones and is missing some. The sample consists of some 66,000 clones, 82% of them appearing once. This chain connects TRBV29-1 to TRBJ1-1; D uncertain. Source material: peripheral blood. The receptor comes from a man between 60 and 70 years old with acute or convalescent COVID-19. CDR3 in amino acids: CSVRVSTEAFF. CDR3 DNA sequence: TGCAGCGTTCGGGTGAGCACTGAAGCTTTCTTT.